This T cell receptor (beta chain) stems from a study of Ad26.COV2.S vaccination and SARS-CoV-2 variants. Study-wide background: Ad26.COV2.S given intramuscularly, once or twice 56 days apart.

This table comes from immunoSEQ multiplex PCR, and its TCRdb copy is limited to in-frame clones, with some not included. The sample lists around 300,000 clones; 85% to 90% were seen once. Study-wide results and limits: Vaccine and placebo recipients had similar non-spike TCR breadth.

Turning to this clone: Antigen: not known.

The treatment is: 19 received Ad26.COV2.S at low or high dose, single or two shots; about five received placebo; per-sample allocation not given. Sampling was performed 63 days after the first vaccine or placebo injection. Germline assignment: CDR1 SGHTA and CDR2 FQGNSA. The CDR3 sequence is 16 residues long. J was trimmed by 5 bases and V by 0 bases; bases with no gene match: 7. This chain uses TRBV7-2 with TRBJ2-3; 8 nucleotides line up with TRBD2. The origin of this receptor is a person aged 18-60 years who received the Ad26.COV2.S COVID-19 vaccine or a placebo. The sample was peripheral blood, taken in a trial of Ad26.COV2.S vaccine versus placebo. The CDR3 sequence: CASSLAGAGAKDTQYF. In DNA, the CDR3 is TGTGCCAGCAGCTTAGCGGGAGCGGGAGCCAAAGATACGCAGTATTTT.